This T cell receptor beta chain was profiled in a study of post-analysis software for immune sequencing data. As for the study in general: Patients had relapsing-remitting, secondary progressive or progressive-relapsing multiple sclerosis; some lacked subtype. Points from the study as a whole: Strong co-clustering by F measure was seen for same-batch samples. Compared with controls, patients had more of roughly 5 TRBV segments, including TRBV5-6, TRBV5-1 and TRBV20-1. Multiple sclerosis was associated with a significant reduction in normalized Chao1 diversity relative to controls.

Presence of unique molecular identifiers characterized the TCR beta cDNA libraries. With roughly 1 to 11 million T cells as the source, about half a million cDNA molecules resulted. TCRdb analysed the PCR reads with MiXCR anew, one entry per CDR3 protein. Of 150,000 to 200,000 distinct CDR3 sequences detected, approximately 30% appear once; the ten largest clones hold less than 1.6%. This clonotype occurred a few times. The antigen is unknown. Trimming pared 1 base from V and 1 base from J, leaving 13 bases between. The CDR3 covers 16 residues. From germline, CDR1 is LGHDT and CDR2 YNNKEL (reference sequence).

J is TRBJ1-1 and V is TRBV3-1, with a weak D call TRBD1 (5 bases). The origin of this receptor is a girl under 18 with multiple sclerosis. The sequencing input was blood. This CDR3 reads CASSQAGWGTNTEAFF. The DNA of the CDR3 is TGTGCCAGCAGCCAAGCCGGGTGGGGGACGAACACTGAAGCTTTCTTT. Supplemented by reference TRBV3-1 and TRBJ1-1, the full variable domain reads DTAVSQTPKYLVTQMGNDKSIKCEQNLGHDTMYWYKQDSKKFLKIMFSYNNKELIINETVPNRFSPKSPDKAHLNLHINSLELGDSAVYFCASSQAGWGTNTEAFFGQGTRLTVV.